The next 26 T cell receptor beta chains were all read from a single sample in a study of lymphopenia after photon versus proton radiotherapy. The assay was immunoSEQ multiplex PCR, and TCRdb's table has in-frame clones only and misses some. The sample lists approximately 170,000 clones, about 85% occurring once. The material sequenced was peripheral blood, taken from a patient treated with photon-based radiotherapy. The receptors derive from a man between 45 and 60 years old with gastric cancer.

The chain is built from TRBV7-6 and TRBJ1-4; tentatively, D is TRBD1 (6 bases). Germline CDR1 reads SGHVS; CDR2 reads FNYEAQ. The ends were cut back, 5 bases at V and 3 bases at J, with 13 bases in the middle. This CDR3 is built from 15 residues. The CDR3 bases are TGTGCCAGCAGCCAAAACACAGGGTCTAATGAAAAACTGTTTTTT. It yields the protein CASSQNTGSNEKLFF.

The chain employs TRBV6-1 and TRBJ2-7, with 8 bases lining up with TRBD1. This CDR3 has 14 residues. Per germline, CDR1 MNHNS and CDR2 SASEGT. V lost 4 bases and J lost 3; bases outside the gene matches: 5. The CDR3 protein is CASSAGTGYYEQYF. In DNA, the CDR3 is TGTGCCAGCAGTGCCGGGACAGGCTACTACGAGCAGTACTTC.

V is TRBV6-5 and J is TRBJ1-2, with D maybe TRBD1 (5 bases). V lost 5 bases, J lost 2 bases, and 9 bases lay in between. Germline V lookup: CDR1 MNHEY, CDR2 SVGAGI. The CDR3 has 13 residues. CDR3 in amino acids: CASSPRDNYGYTF. CDR3 nucleotide sequence: TGTGCCAGCAGTCCCCGGGACAACTATGGCTACACCTTC.

This chain connects TRBV19 to TRBJ1-1; D uncertain. Trimming stripped 5 bases from V and 1 base from J, with 11 bases between. CDR3 size: 14 residues. Germline CDR1 is LNHDA and CDR2 is SQIVND (reference sequence). The CDR3 loop reads CASSGVFTNTEAFF. The CDR3 DNA is TGTGCCAGTAGTGGGGTGTTCACGAACACTGAAGCTTTCTTT.

This clone has just one count. The chain carries TRBV16 and TRBJ2-7, with 11 bases fitting TRBD2. Germline-derived CDR1 and CDR2 are KGHSY and FQNENV. The CDR3 has 17 residues. Trimming removed 0 bases from V and 2 bases from J; junction bases left unmatched: 6. The CDR3 DNA reads TGTGCCAGCAGCCAATCTCCTAGCGGGAGGCCTCCCTACGAGCAGTACTTC. Translation: CASSQSPSGRPPYEQYF.

This chain uses TRBV28 with TRBJ2-1, with 13 bases identical to TRBD2. Germline lookup yields CDR1 MDHEN and CDR2 SYDVKM. Germline trimming cut 8 bases from V and 12 bases from J; bases unmatched to any gene: 10. This CDR3 is 14 amino acids long. CDR3 residues: CASGLAGADPWQFF. The CDR3 DNA sequence: TGTGCCAGCGGACTAGCGGGGGCCGACCCATGGCAGTTCTTC.

This chain links TRBV2 with TRBJ1-4; D gene ambiguous. Germline values: CDR1 SNHLY, CDR2 FYNNEI. The CDR3 is 14 amino acids. The V end lost 4 bases, the J end lost 8 bases, and 14 bases lay between the germline ends. The CDR3 sequence is CASSAYLSGEKLFF. The DNA for the CDR3 is TGTGCCAGCAGTGCCTACTTGAGTGGGGAAAAACTGTTTTTT.

J is TRBJ2-3 and V is TRBV15; possible D gene TRBD1, 6 bases. Looked up from germline, CDR1 is LNHNV and CDR2 is YYDKDF (reference sequence). The CDR3 length is 17 residues. The ends were cut back, 0 bases at V and 2 bases at J, with 15 bases in the middle. CDR3 bases: TGTGCCACCAGCAGAGAGAGAGGGGGTCCACCCACAGATACGCAGTATTTT. This codes for CATSRERGGPPTDTQYF.

The V call is TRBV4-2, the J call TRBJ1-1, with 8 positions matching TRBD1. CDR3 size: 16 residues. Trimming took 0 bases from V and 6 from J; bases not matched to a gene: 9. CDR1 and CDR2 (germline): LGHNA, YNFKEQ. CDR3 nucleotides: TGTGCCAGCAGCCAAGATCTTGACAGGGGTGGGCCTGAAGCTTTCTTT. Its protein is CASSQDLDRGGPEAFF.

This rearrangement joins TRBV5-6 to TRBJ2-7; 8 bases line up with TRBD1. There are 15 residues in the CDR3. V gave up 6 bases and J gave up 3 bases; unmatched junction bases: 11. The germline V gene encodes CDR1 SGHDT and CDR2 YYEEEE. The CDR3 coding sequence is TGTGCCAGCACTGGGATACAGGGGGGTTACTACGAGCAGTACTTC. The encoded protein is CASTGIQGGYYEQYF.

The gene calls are TRBV5-1 and TRBJ2-3, with TRBD2 matching 9 bases. This CDR3 has 17 residues. Germline V gene sequence: CDR1 SGHRS, CDR2 YFSETQ. V shed 0 bases, J shed 2 bases, and the junction held 7 bases outside the gene matches. The CDR3 DNA reads as TGCGCCAGCAGCTTGGCAGGGCTAGCGGGACCCACAGATACGCAGTATTTT. Its translation is CASSLAGLAGPTDTQYF.

The V and J genes are TRBV14 and TRBJ2-5; D gene unclear. Trimming pared 3 bases from V and 7 bases from J, leaving 12 bases between. Per germline, CDR1 SGHDN and CDR2 FVKESK. The length of the CDR3 is 13 residues. The CDR3 is CASSQSPLPTQYF. CDR3 sequence (DNA): TGTGCCAGCAGCCAGTCGCCGCTACCGACCCAGTACTTC.

This rearrangement joins TRBV5-1 to TRBJ2-1; D is perhaps TRBD1 or TRBD2 (6 bases each). V lost 2 bases and J 4 bases, leaving 10 bases between the germline ends. The CDR3 runs 14 residues. Germline assignment: CDR1 SGHRS and CDR2 YFSETQ. CDR3 DNA: TGCGCCAGCAGCTTCTCGGGGGCGTACAATGAGCAGTTCTTC. Encoded protein: CASSFSGAYNEQFF. Full variable domain (rest looked up from reference TRBV5-1 and TRBJ2-1): KAGVTQTPRYLIKTRGQQVTLSCSPISGHRSVSWYQQTPGQGLQFLFEYFSETQRNKGNFPGRFSGRQFSNSRSEMNVSTLELGDSALYLCASSFSGAYNEQFFGPGTRLTVL.

The CDR3 DNA sequence: TGTGCCAGCAGCCAAACCAACCTTGAGCAGTTCTTC. Translation gives CASSQTNLEQFF. The rearrangement joins TRBV5-4 to TRBJ2-1, with no clear D. The germline gives CDR1 SGHNT, CDR2 YYREEE (reference sequence). The CDR3 is made up of 12 amino acids. V gave up 4 bases and J gave up 9 bases, with 11 bases separating them.

The gene calls are TRBV11-2 and TRBJ2-7; no definite D call. The CDR3 totals 14 residues. Germline V lookup: CDR1 SGHAT, CDR2 FQNNGV. Trimming took off 1 base at V and 2 bases at J, with 9 bases between the two ends. This CDR3 reads CASSLGGTTYEQYF. In DNA form, the CDR3 reads TGTGCCAGCAGCTTAGGGGGAACGACCTACGAGCAGTACTTC. The whole variable domain, remainder taken from reference TRBV11-2 and TRBJ2-7, is EAGVAQSPRYKIIEKRQSVAFWCNPISGHATLYWYQQILGQGPKLLIQFQNNGVVDDSQLPKDRFSAERLKGVDSTLKIQPAKLEDSAVYLCASSLGGTTYEQYFGPGTRLTVT.

The rearrangement joins TRBV4-3 to TRBJ1-2; TRBD1 might be the D (5 bases). Germline V gene sequence: CDR1 LGHNA, CDR2 YSLEER. CDR3 length: 13 residues. V was clipped by 1 base and J by 6 bases, with 9 bases between them. The CDR3 is CASSQVGGNGYTF. The CDR3 nucleotides are TGCGCCAGCAGCCAAGTGGGGGGGAATGGCTACACCTTC.

This chain connects TRBV14 to TRBJ1-1, with D uncertain. The germline V and J ends were trimmed by 1 base and 7 bases, with 10 bases remaining between them. CDR3 length: 13 amino acids. Per germline, CDR1 SGHDN and CDR2 FVKESK. CDR3 DNA: TGTGCCAGCAGCCAAGTAGGGAATCTTGAAGCTTTCTTT. Amino acids: CASSQVGNLEAFF. Variable domain in full (rest from reference TRBV14 and TRBJ1-1): EAGVTQFPSHSVIEKGQTVTLRCDPISGHDNLYWYRRVMGKEIKFLLHFVKESKQDESGMPNNRFLAERTGGTYSTLKVQPAELEDSGVYFCASSQVGNLEAFFGQGTRLTVV.

The CDR3 region has the DNA TGCGCCGGGCGGACTAGCGGGAGCGCAGATACGCAGTATTTT. It codes for CAGRTSGSADTQYF. The genes are TRBV5-1 and TRBJ2-3; TRBD2 agrees at 13 bases. The trim removed 10 bases at V and 4 bases at J, leaving 6 bases unmatched. Germline V gene sequence: CDR1 SGHRS, CDR2 YFSETQ. The CDR3 runs to 14 residues.

V gene TRBV15 combines with J gene TRBJ1-2; 7 bases line up with TRBD1. CDR3 length equals 16 residues. CDR1 is LNHNV, CDR2 YYDKDF, per germline (reference sequence). J was trimmed by 2 bases and V by 2 bases; bases with no gene match: 8. CDR3 in amino acids: CATSRPSLQGNYGYTF. CDR3 coding DNA: TGTGCCACCAGCAGACCCAGCTTACAGGGGAACTATGGCTACACCTTC. Full variable domain (rest looked up from reference TRBV15 and TRBJ1-2): DAMVIQNPRYQVTQFGKPVTLSCSQTLNHNVMYWYQQKSSQAPKLLFHYYDKDFNNEADTPDNFQSRRPNTSFCFLDIRSPGLGDTAMYLCATSRPSLQGNYGYTFGSGTRLTVV.

V and J are TRBV27 and TRBJ2-1; 8 bases map to TRBD1. The CDR3 is 14 residues long. Losses at the gene ends were 3 bases for V and 8 bases for J; bases not matched to a gene: 6. CDR1 is MNHEY and CDR2 is SMNVEV in the germline V gene (reference sequence). The chain's CDR3 is CASSFRGLGDEQFF. In DNA form, the CDR3 reads TGTGCCAGCAGTTTCAGGGGGCTCGGAGATGAGCAGTTCTTC.

The chain joins TRBV28 to TRBJ1-2, with D unresolved. CDR1 MDHEN and CDR2 SYDVKM come from the germline V gene. V was pared by 8 bases and J by 8 bases, with 12 bases between. This CDR3 comprises 11 residues. CDR3 protein: CASLSGMGYTF. The CDR3 DNA sequence: TGTGCCAGCCTCTCGGGAATGGGCTACACCTTC.

The chain combines TRBV6-6 with TRBJ2-2, with a tentative D call TRBD1 (5 bases). Per germline, CDR1 MNHNY and CDR2 SVGAGI (reference sequence). V was shortened by 5 bases and J by 4 bases, with 11 bases between the two germline ends. The CDR3 is 14 amino acids. The CDR3 region is CASSPLQGTGELFF. CDR3 sequence (DNA): TGTGCCAGCAGTCCCCTCCAGGGCACCGGGGAGCTGTTTTTT.

The chain employs TRBV9 and TRBJ2-1, with 10 bases lining up with TRBD2. V shed 3 bases, J shed 8 bases, and the junction held 8 bases outside the gene matches. Germline V gene lookup returns CDR1 SGDLS and CDR2 YYNGEE. CDR3 length: 15 residues. As DNA, the CDR3 is TGTGCCAGCAGCGCGCCTAGCGGGAGAAGGGATGAGCAGTTCTTC. This codes for CASSAPSGRRDEQFF.

CDR3 sequence reads: CASSLTGANTGELFF. The CDR3 DNA follows: TGCGCCAGCAGCTTGACGGGGGCGAACACCGGGGAGCTGTTTTTT. The chain is built from TRBV5-1 and TRBJ2-2; D might be TRBD2 (6 bases). In germline, CDR1 is SGHRS, CDR2 YFSETQ. Trimming stripped 1 base from V and 0 bases from J, with 7 bases between. CDR3 length: 15 amino acids.

The V and J genes are TRBV5-6 and TRBJ1-4; 7 bases fit TRBD1. This CDR3 has 17 amino acids. The V segment lost 4 bases and the J segment 3 bases; nucleotides outside the gene matches: 12. CDR1 SGHDT and CDR2 YYEEEE come from the germline V gene. Here the CDR3 DNA reads TGTGCCAGCAGCCATAGACAGGGCCCATGGGCTAATGAAAAACTGTTTTTT. This translates into CASSHRQGPWANEKLFF. Full variable domain (outside the CDR3, taken from reference TRBV5-6 and TRBJ1-4): DAGVTQSPTHLIKTRGQQVTLRCSPKSGHDTVSWYQQALGQGPQFIFQYYEEEERQRGNFPDRFSGHQFPNYSSELNVNALLLGDSALYLCASSHRQGPWANEKLFFGSGTQLSVL.

A single count supports this clone. The CDR3 here is CASSLDQGASNQPQHF. The CDR3 nucleotides read TGTGCCAGCAGCTTAGACCAGGGGGCAAGCAATCAGCCCCAGCATTTT. This chain uses TRBV7-8 with TRBJ1-5; 8 nucleotides agree with TRBD1. V lost 1 base, J lost 1 base, and 3 bases stayed unmatched. The CDR3 is 16 residues long. From germline, CDR1 is SGHVS and CDR2 FQNEAQ.